These 2 T cell receptor beta chains were all obtained from the same sample, sequenced in a study of memory CD4+ T cells and cytomegalovirus serostatus. Some clones are missing from TCRdb's copy, which holds only in-frame ones; the method was immunoSEQ multiplex PCR. Here the sample spans some 87,000 clones, about 80% being singletons. Single viable CD3+CD4+CD8-CD45RO+ cells were sorted as the memory CD4+ T cells. The sample taken for sequencing was memory CD4+ T cells from blood. These receptors were collected from an adult in good health and CMV-seropositive.

The rearrangement uses TRBV5-5 and TRBJ1-3; 7 nucleotides agree with TRBD1. The ends lost 0 bases at V and 4 bases at J; junction bases unmatched: 7. CDR1 and CDR2 (germline): SGHKS, YYEKEE (reference sequence). The CDR3 covers 16 residues. The CDR3 coding sequence is TGTGCCAGCAGCTTGGAAGGGGGCGCAGCCGGAAACACCATATATTTT. This translates into CASSLEGGAAGNTIYF.

V and J are TRBV5-6 and TRBJ1-6; D is ambiguous. The V gene's germline CDR1 is SGHDT and CDR2 YYEEEE. V was cut by 4 bases and J by 9 bases, with 17 bases left in between. The CDR3 extends over 15 amino acids. The CDR3 sequence is CASSGGPHRSSPLHF. Written as DNA, the CDR3 is TGTGCCAGCAGCGGCGGGCCCCATCGGAGTTCACCCCTCCACTTT.